This T cell receptor beta chain was retrieved from a study of Ad26.COV2.S vaccination and SARS-CoV-2 variants (dated by TCRdb to 2020 to 2022). General notes on the study: Donors in the vaccine arm were drawn from COV1001, a multicentre, randomized, double-blind, placebo-controlled phase I-IIa trial testing Ad26.COV2.S in healthy adults. Trial participants were randomized into five groups of five, in which low-dose or high-dose Ad26.COV2.S was given once or twice, or placebo was given on both occasions. The specificity and breadth of SARS-CoV-2-reactive T cell receptors after Ad26.COV2.S vaccination were assessed by TCRbeta repertoire sequencing. A total of approximately 32 samples were included in the TCR-sequenced set, comprising around 19 Ad26.COV2.S vaccine recipients, 5 placebo recipients and 8 SARS-CoV-2 convalescent individuals. Investigators did not know the trial group allocation while performing experiments and assessing outcomes. Ad26.COV2.S was administered intramuscularly at a dose of 5x10^10 or 1x10^11 viral particles, either as one shot or as two shots given 56 days apart. Overall study outcomes, separate from this receptor: Ad26.COV2.S recipients had higher spike-specific TCR breadth than placebo recipients (P = 0.0014). The authors noted that total T cell responses may have been underestimated by the TCR breadth and depth analyses. Non-spike TCR breadth was comparable between vaccine and placebo recipients, consistent with the vaccine containing only spike. Substantial breadth of spike-specific CD8+ and CD4+ T cell responses was reported after vaccination. The study was not powered to compare responses between vaccine doses or regimens.

The immunoSEQ Assay was the method used to sequence TCRbeta CDR3 regions. After extraction, genomic DNA underwent amplification by bias-controlled multiplex PCR, followed by high-throughput sequencing. Regarding the original processing steps: To quantify the absolute abundance of each unique TCRbeta CDR3 region, sequences were collapsed and filtered. T cell fraction was estimated by normalizing TCRbeta template counts to usable DNA, with usable DNA measured through amplification of reference genes found in all nucleated cells. Repertoire TCRs were annotated as SARS-CoV-2-specific when V gene, CDR3 amino acid sequence and J gene were exactly matched to a known reactive TCR set. The reference SARS-CoV-2 TCR set was obtained from MIRA and was filtered for enrichment in COVID-19-positive ImmuneCODE repertoires, whereby public or cross-reactive TCRs were removed. Using the MIRA antigens, annotated TCRs were further analysed by specific ORF or by position within an ORF. Breadth was defined as annotated unique rearrangements over total unique productive rearrangements; depth was the summed frequency of those rearrangements. Group comparisons of TCR breadth used two-sided Wilcoxon rank-sum tests. Here the immuneACCESS table is served through TCRdb, limited to in-frame sequences with V and J called. Missing clones are a known gap in these copies; in checked studies unresolved V genes cover under half, and the rest lacks a known reason. Clonal size and the V and J genes are those of that table, whereas D and trimming came from the DNA. Counted in this sample were some 480,000 clones; 70% to 90% of them appeared once. About 13% of the sample comes from the top ten.

Inclusive of the bounding cysteine and phenylalanine, the CDR3 is 13 residues long. Of all the DNA, just the CDR3 is kept, 39 bases in frame from base 1. V has 5 bases trimmed and J has 5 bases trimmed; junction bases matching no gene number 3. CDR1 and CDR2, looked up from the germline V gene (reference sequence), are MNHEY and SMNVEV. Comments on this clone: The clone's antigen remains unknown. The input lacks base qualities; no much larger clone sits a single base away.

The intended sense of this specimen's treatment or condition label: about 20 received Ad26.COV2.S at low or high dose, single or two shots; about five received placebo; per-sample allocation not given. Repertoires of vaccine and placebo recipients were sequenced from samples collected on day 63 after the first injection. In Cohort 1b, around 25 adults aged 18-55 years were enrolled at a single site in Boston, USA, between 29 July and 7 August 2020. Ad26.COV2.S was a replication-incompetent adenovirus type 26 vector expressing a prefusion-stabilized SARS-CoV-2 spike protein from the original Wuhan strain.

This chain is built from TRBV27 and TRBJ2-7, with 10 middle bases fitting TRBD1. Sequenced material: peripheral blood, taken in a trial of Ad26.COV2.S vaccine versus placebo. The TCR sequence derives from a person aged 18-60 years who received the Ad26.COV2.S COVID-19 vaccine or a placebo. In nucleotides, the sequence is TGTGCCAGCAGTACCGGACAGGGGGACGAGCAGTACTTC. Protein translation: CASSTGQGDEQYF.